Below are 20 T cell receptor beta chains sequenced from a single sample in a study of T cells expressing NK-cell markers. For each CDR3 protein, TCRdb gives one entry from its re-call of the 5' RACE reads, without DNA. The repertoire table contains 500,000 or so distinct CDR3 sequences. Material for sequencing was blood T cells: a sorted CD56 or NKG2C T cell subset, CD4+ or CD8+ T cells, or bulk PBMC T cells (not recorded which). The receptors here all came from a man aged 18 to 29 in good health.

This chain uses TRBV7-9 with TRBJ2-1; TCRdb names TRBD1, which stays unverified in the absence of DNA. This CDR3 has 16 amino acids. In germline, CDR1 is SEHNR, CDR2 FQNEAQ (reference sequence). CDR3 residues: CASSLFPGGPYNEQFF.

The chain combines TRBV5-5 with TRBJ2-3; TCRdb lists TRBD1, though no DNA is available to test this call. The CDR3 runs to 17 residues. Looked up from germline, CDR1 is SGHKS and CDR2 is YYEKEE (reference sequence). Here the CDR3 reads CASSLYTTPTATDTQYF. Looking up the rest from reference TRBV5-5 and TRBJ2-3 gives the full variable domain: DAGVTQSPTHLIKTRGQQVTLRCSPISGHKSVSWYQQVLGQGPQFIFQYYEKEERGRGNFPDRFSARQFPNYSSELNVNALLLGDSALYLCASSLYTTPTATDTQYFGPGTRLTVL.

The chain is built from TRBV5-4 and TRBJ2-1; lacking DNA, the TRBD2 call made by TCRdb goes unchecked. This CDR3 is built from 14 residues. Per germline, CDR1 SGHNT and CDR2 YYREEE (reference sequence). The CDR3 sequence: CASSLRGADNEQFF.

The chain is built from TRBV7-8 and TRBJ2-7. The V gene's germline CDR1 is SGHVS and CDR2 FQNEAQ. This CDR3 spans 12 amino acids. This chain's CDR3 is CASSLTGDEQYF.

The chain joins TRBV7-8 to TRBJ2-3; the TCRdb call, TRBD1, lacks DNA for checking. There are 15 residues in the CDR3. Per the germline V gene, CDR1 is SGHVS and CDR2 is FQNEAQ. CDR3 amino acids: CASSLVGGIYNTQYF.

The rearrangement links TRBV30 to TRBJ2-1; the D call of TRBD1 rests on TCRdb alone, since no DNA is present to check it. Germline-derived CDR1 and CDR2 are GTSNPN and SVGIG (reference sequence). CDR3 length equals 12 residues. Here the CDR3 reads CAWSVLGTTQFF.

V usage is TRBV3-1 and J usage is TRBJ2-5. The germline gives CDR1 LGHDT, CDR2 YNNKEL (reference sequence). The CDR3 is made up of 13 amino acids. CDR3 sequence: CASTLHTRETQYF.

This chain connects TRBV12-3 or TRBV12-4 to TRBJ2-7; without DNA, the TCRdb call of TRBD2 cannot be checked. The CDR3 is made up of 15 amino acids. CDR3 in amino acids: CASSSRRVPGYEQYF.

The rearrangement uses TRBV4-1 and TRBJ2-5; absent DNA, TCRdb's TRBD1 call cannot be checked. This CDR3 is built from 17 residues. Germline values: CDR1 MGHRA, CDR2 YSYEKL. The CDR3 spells CASSQDIPGTVQETQYF.

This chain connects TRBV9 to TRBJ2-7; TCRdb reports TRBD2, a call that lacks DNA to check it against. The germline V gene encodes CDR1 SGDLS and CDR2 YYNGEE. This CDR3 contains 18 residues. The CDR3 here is CASSSSPGLAGGPYEQYF.

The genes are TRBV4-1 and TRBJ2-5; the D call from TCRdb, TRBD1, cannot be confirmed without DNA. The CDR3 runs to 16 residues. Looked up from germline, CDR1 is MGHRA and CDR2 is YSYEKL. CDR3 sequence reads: CASSHSRGDLRETQYF.

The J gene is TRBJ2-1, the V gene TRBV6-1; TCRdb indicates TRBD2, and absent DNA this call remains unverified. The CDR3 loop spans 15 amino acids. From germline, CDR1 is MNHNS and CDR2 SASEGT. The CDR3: CASRGTSGRYNEQFF.

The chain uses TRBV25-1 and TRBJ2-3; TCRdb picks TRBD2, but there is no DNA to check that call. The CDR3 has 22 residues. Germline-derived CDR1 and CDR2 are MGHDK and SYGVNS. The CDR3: CASNDAGQGLAGLTPSTDTQYF.

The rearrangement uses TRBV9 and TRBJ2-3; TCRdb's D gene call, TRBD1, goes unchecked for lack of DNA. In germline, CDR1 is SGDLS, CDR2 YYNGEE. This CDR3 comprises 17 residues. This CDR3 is CASSPLGQSFGTDTQYF.

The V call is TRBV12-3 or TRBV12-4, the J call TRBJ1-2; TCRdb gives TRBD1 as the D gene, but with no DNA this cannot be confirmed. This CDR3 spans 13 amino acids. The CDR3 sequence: CASSDRVNYGYTF.

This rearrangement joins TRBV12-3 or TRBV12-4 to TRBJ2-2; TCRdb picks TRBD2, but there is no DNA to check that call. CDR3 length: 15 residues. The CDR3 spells CASSLLAGAAGELFF.

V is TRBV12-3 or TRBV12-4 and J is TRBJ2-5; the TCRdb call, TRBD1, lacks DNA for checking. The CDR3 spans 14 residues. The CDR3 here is CASSPLGRRETQYF.

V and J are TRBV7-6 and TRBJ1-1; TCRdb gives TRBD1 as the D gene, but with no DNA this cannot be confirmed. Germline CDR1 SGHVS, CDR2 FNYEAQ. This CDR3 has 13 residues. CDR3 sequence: CASSPNLQGSAFF.

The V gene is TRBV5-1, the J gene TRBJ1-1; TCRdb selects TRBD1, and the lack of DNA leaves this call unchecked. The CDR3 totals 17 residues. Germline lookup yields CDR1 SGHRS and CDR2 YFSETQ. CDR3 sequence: CASSPVRDRGWRTEAFF.

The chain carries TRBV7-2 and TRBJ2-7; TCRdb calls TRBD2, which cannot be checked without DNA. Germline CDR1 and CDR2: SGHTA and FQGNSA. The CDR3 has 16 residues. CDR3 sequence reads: CASSLALASGRGEQYF.